The 23 T cell receptor beta chains in this list originate from one sample, sequenced in a study of OX40 agonist ivuxolimab in advanced cancers. Using immunoSEQ multiplex PCR, the repertoire was profiled, and TCRdb retains in-frame clones only, with some absent. The sample carries under 40,000 clones, about 90% recorded once. The input for sequencing was CD4+ or CD8+ T cells sorted from blood, taken in a trial of the OX40 agonist ivuxolimab. The receptors stem from an adult with an advanced solid tumor such as melanoma, head and neck, liver or kidney cancer.

This clone is medium-sized by share. The V call is TRBV6-4, the J call TRBJ1-1; perhaps TRBD1 as D (6 bases). With 3 bases removed from V and 1 base from J, the gap between germline ends came to 6 bases. Germline CDR1 and CDR2: MRHNA and SNTAGT. This CDR3 is built from 13 residues. CDR3 protein: CASSEGANTEAFF. The CDR3 nucleotides are TGTGCCAGCAGTGAGGGGGCGAACACTGAAGCTTTCTTT.

This clone has more than one count but fewer than ten. This chain connects TRBV6-5 to TRBJ1-5; 8 bases map to TRBD1. The germline CDR1 and CDR2 sequences are MNHEY and SVGAGI. The CDR3 contains 14 residues. Trimming removed 4 bases from V and 2 bases from J; junction bases left unmatched: 1. Here the CDR3 DNA reads TGTGCCAGCAGTTGGGGACAGGGCAATCAGCCCCAGCATTTT. As protein: CASSWGQGNQPQHF.

This rearrangement joins TRBV7-9 to TRBJ1-2; D is unclear. Germline values: CDR1 SEHNR, CDR2 FQNEAQ (reference sequence). The ends were cut back, 2 bases at V and 8 bases at J, with 21 bases in the middle. The CDR3 is 16 amino acids. The chain's CDR3 is CASSLPKDHPIDGYTF. The CDR3 nucleotides are TGTGCCAGCAGCTTACCGAAGGACCATCCTATCGACGGCTACACCTTC.

This chain's CDR3 is CASSQDRQGANYGYTF. Written as DNA, the CDR3 is TGCGCCAGCAGCCAAGATCGGCAGGGGGCTAACTATGGCTACACCTTC. The rearrangement links TRBV4-3 to TRBJ1-2, with TRBD1 matching 7 bases. The V gene end was trimmed by 0 bases and the J gene end by 0 bases; junction bases not matched to a gene: 4. This CDR3 has 16 amino acids. Germline values: CDR1 LGHNA, CDR2 YSLEER.

This clone was counted between two and nine times. The rearrangement links TRBV2 to TRBJ2-1; 11 bases are a match to TRBD2. The CDR3 is 15 residues long. Germline CDR1 SNHLY, CDR2 FYNNEI. Unmatched junction bases numbered 2, after V lost 5 bases and J lost 2 bases. This CDR3 is CASSLAGGPYNEQFF. CDR3 bases: TGTGCCAGCAGTTTAGCGGGGGGGCCCTACAATGAGCAGTTCTTC.

This clone was detected only a few times. CDR3 bases: TGTGCCATCAGGGGTATAAAGGCGTTCAAATCGGCTTTCTTT. Translated, it gives CAIRGIKAFKSAFF. The chain couples TRBV10-3 to TRBJ1-1; D gene uncertain. Between the trimmed V and J ends, which lost 6 bases and 11 bases, there was a span of 22 bases. Germline loops: CDR1 ENHRY, CDR2 SYGVKD. This CDR3 spans 14 amino acids.

The V gene is TRBV15, the J gene TRBJ1-1; D gene uncertain. Germline V lookup: CDR1 LNHNV, CDR2 YYDKDF (reference sequence). This CDR3 is built from 16 residues. The ends were cut back, 1 base at V and 0 bases at J, with 12 bases in the middle. CDR3 sequence (DNA): TGTGCCACCAGCAGAGGGGCGGACGGCTTGAACACTGAAGCTTTCTTT. Translated, it gives CATSRGADGLNTEAFF.

This chain joins TRBV6-5 and TRBJ2-3; unclear D gene. CDR1 and CDR2 from the germline V gene are MNHEY and SVGAGI. The CDR3 totals 13 residues. Trimming removed 5 bases from V and 1 base from J, with 7 bases in between. CDR3 sequence: CASSLDGTDTQYF. CDR3 DNA sequence: TGTGCCAGCAGTCTCGACGGCACAGATACGCAGTATTTT.

The CDR3 reads CASSLALKGREQYF. The DNA of the CDR3 is TGTGCCAGCAGCTTGGCCCTCAAGGGTAGGGAGCAGTACTTC. The chain links TRBV5-6 to TRBJ2-7; D is undetermined. From germline, CDR1 is SGHDT and CDR2 YYEEEE. The V end lost 0 bases, the J end lost 7 bases, and 14 bases lay between the germline ends. The CDR3 contains 14 residues.

The rearrangement links TRBV11-2 to TRBJ2-5, with D hard to call. Germline CDR1 and CDR2: SGHAT and FQNNGV. The CDR3 totals 14 residues. Trimming removed 3 bases at V and 5 bases at J, with 13 bases between. The chain's CDR3 is CASSFERSRETQYF. DNA of the CDR3: TGTGCCAGCAGCTTTGAAAGGAGCCGGGAGACCCAGTACTTC.

This sequence joins TRBV2 and TRBJ1-2; unclear D gene. CDR3 length equals 11 residues. CDR1 is SNHLY and CDR2 is FYNNEI in the germline V gene. Between the trimmed V and J ends, which lost 7 bases and 2 bases, there was a span of 5 bases. The CDR3 DNA reads as TGTGCCAGCAATCGGAACTATGGCTACACCTTC. Amino acid sequence: CASNRNYGYTF.

The genes are TRBV5-1 and TRBJ2-7; tentatively, D is TRBD2 (5 bases). V lost 3 bases and J 3 bases, leaving 10 bases between the germline ends. The CDR3 is 13 amino acids. Per germline, CDR1 SGHRS and CDR2 YFSETQ. This CDR3 is CASSSDRGYEQYF. CDR3 nucleotides: TGCGCCAGCAGCTCCGACCGGGGCTACGAGCAGTACTTC.

V gene TRBV19 combines with J gene TRBJ2-1, with D perhaps matching TRBD1 or TRBD2 (5 bases each). The germline V gene has CDR1 LNHDA and CDR2 SQIVND (reference sequence). CDR3 size: 12 residues. The V gene lost 5 bases and the J gene lost 13 bases, with 15 bases spanning the gap. The CDR3 loop reads CASSSPGPAQFF. For the CDR3, the DNA is TGTGCCAGTAGTTCTCCGGGACCCGCTCAGTTCTTC.

V is TRBV4-1 and J is TRBJ2-5; no clear D gene. Germline loops: CDR1 MGHRA, CDR2 YSYEKL. The CDR3 runs 15 residues. Trimming pared 0 bases from V and 5 bases from J, leaving 13 bases between. The DNA of the CDR3 is TGCGCCAGCAGCCAAGATAAAGGCAGGACGGAGACCCAGTACTTC. It encodes CASSQDKGRTETQYF.

The CDR3 loop reads CASRAGQGNTIYF. CDR3 DNA sequence: TGTGCCAGCAGAGCGGGACAAGGAAACACCATATATTTT. The chain links TRBV7-6 to TRBJ1-3; maybe TRBD1 (6 bases). The CDR3 is made up of 13 amino acids. V was pared by 6 bases and J by 4 bases, with 10 bases between. Germline V gene lookup returns CDR1 SGHVS and CDR2 FNYEAQ.

The V call is TRBV6-6, the J call TRBJ2-7; D might be TRBD1 (6 bases). Trimming removed 8 bases from V and 1 base from J, with 12 bases in between. Germline V gene lookup returns CDR1 MNHNY and CDR2 SVGAGI (reference sequence). This CDR3 has 13 residues. CDR3 in amino acids: CASSWGRSYEQYF. The CDR3 DNA reads as TGTGCCAGCTCCTGGGGGCGTTCCTACGAGCAGTACTTC.

The chain uses TRBV7-2 and TRBJ2-7, with TRBD1 identical over 7 bases. This CDR3 is built from 11 residues. V gave up 5 bases and J gave up 5 bases; unmatched junction bases: 0. The germline V gene has CDR1 SGHTA and CDR2 FQGNSA. The chain's CDR3 is CASSDRDEQYF. For the CDR3, the DNA is TGTGCCAGCAGCGACAGGGACGAGCAGTACTTC.

This clone was seen just once. The chain combines TRBV19 with TRBJ2-7; D perhaps matches TRBD1 (5 bases). Germline values: CDR1 LNHDA, CDR2 SQIVND (reference sequence). Trimming cost V 0 bases and J 5 bases, with 11 bases left between them. This CDR3 spans 14 amino acids. The DNA of the CDR3 is TGTGCCAGTAGTATAGATTTAGAAGGGGACGAGCAGTACTTC. As protein: CASSIDLEGDEQYF.

The rearrangement joins TRBV6-5 to TRBJ2-1, with TRBD2 as a possible D gene (7 bases). Trimming shortened V by 2 bases and J by 6 bases, and 14 bases separated the two germline ends. The CDR3 has 15 amino acids. Germline CDR1 reads MNHEY; CDR2 reads SVGAGI. The chain's CDR3 is CASSYGGGNRNEQFF. The CDR3 DNA sequence: TGTGCCAGCAGTTACGGGGGGGGCAATCGCAATGAGCAGTTCTTC.

The chain employs TRBV29-1 and TRBJ1-1; D unclear. The length of the CDR3 is 12 residues. V lost 7 bases and J 1 base, leaving 10 bases between the germline ends. CDR1 and CDR2 (germline): SQVTM, ANQGSEA. The CDR3 loop reads CSARTANTEAFF. The DNA for the CDR3 is TGCAGCGCGAGGACGGCGAACACTGAAGCTTTCTTT.

V is TRBV19 and J is TRBJ1-1, with D maybe TRBD1 (6 bases). The CDR3 covers 14 residues. The V end was cut by 5 bases, the J end by 5 bases, with 15 bases between. The germline CDR1 and CDR2 sequences are LNHDA and SQIVND (reference sequence). The CDR3: CASSPSVGATEAFF. The CDR3 DNA reads as TGTGCCAGTAGTCCAAGTGTGGGGGCGACTGAAGCTTTCTTT.

The chain is built from TRBV2 and TRBJ1-1; 10 bases align to TRBD1. The CDR3 runs to 14 residues. The ends lost 7 bases at V and 4 bases at J; junction bases unmatched: 6. Germline-derived CDR1 and CDR2 are SNHLY and FYNNEI. CDR3: CASIRQGAATEAFF. The CDR3 nucleotides are TGTGCCAGCATTAGACAGGGGGCGGCCACTGAAGCTTTCTTT.

V gene TRBV19 combines with J gene TRBJ2-7; D possibly uses TRBD1 or TRBD2 (5 bases each). Germline loops: CDR1 LNHDA, CDR2 SQIVND (reference sequence). V lost 4 bases and J lost 3, with 16 bases in between. This CDR3 spans 15 amino acids. The CDR3 DNA is TGTGCCAGTAGTACCGGGGCAGGGTATTTCTACGAGCAGTACTTC. Encoded protein: CASSTGAGYFYEQYF.